This TCR beta chain was captured in a study of cytomegalovirus exposure and HLA in healthy donors. In germline, CDR1 is MDHEN, CDR2 SYDVKM. The CDR3 covers 15 residues. V lost 2 bases, J lost 8 bases, and 8 bases stayed unmatched. Findings of the study overall: Researchers counted approximately 160 TCR beta chains as cytomegalovirus-associated. Cytomegalovirus status, reportedly, was diagnosed with high specificity and sensitivity by the classifier. Across donors, most TCRs were seen rarely, yet some public ones were widespread.

This clone was seen a few times. Its antigen is still unknown. Assay used: immunoSEQ multiplex PCR; TCRdb lists only in-frame clones, some missing. This table has some 140,000 clones, approximately 84% appearing once. Donors were drawn from the approximately 110-subject validation cohort, separate from the approximately 700-subject first cohort. The sample comprised PBMCs. This receptor was identified in a woman aged 25-40 years in good health and CMV-seronegative. This sequence joins TRBV28 and TRBJ1-4; 7 nucleotides agree with TRBD1. DNA for the CDR3: TGTGCCAGCAGTTTACCCACAGGGGTAGGAGAAAAACTGTTTTTT. Protein sequence: CASSLPTGVGEKLFF.